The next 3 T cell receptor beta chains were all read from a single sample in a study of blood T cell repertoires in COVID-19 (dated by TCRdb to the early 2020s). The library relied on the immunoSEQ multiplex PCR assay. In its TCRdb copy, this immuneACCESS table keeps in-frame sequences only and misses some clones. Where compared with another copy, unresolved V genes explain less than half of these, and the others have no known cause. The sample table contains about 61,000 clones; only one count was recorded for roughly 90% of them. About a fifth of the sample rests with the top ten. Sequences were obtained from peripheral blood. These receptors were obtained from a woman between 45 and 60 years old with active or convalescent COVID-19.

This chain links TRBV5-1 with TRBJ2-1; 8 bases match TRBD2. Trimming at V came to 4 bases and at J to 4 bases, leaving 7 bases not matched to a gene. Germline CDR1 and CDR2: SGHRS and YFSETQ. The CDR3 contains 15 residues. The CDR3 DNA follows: TGCGCCAGCAGCATTTTACTAGCGGTATACAATGAGCAGTTCTTC. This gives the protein CASSILLAVYNEQFF.

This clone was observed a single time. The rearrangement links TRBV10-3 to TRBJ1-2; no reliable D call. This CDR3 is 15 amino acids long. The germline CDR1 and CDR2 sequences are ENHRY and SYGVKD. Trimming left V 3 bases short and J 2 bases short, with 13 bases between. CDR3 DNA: TGTGCCATCAGTGAACTCCAACAGCTGAACTATGGCTACACCTTC. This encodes CAISELQQLNYGYTF.

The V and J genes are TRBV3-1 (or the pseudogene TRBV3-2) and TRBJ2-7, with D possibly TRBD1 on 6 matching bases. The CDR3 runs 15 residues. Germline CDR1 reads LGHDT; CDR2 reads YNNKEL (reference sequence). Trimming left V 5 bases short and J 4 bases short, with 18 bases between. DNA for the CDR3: TGTGCCAGCAGCAGAACGTTCAGGGGAACTTACGAGCAGTACTTC. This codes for CASSRTFRGTYEQYF.